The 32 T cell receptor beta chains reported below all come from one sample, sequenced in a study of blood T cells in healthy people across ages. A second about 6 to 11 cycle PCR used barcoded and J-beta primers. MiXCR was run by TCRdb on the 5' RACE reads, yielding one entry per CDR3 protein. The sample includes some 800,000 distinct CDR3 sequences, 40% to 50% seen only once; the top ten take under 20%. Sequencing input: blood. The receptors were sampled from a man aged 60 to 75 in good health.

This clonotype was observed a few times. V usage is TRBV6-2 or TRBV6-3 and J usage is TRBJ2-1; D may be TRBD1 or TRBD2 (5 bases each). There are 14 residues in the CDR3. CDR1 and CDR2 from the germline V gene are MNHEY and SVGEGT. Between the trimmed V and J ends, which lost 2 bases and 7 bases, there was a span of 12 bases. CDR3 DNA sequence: TGTGCCAGCAGTTACGTAACGGGGCGGAATGAGCAGTTCTTC. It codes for CASSYVTGRNEQFF.

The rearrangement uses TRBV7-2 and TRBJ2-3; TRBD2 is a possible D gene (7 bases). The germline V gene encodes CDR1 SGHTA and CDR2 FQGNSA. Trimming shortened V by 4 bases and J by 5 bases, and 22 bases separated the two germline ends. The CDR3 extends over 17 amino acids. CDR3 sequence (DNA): TGTGCCAGCAGCTCGAGGGGTTGGGGGGGCGACATAGATACGCAGTATTTT. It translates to CASSSRGWGGDIDTQYF.

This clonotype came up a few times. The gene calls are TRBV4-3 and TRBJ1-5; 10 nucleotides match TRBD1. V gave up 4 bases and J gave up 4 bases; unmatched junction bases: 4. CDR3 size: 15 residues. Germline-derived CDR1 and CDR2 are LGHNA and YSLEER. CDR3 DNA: TGCGCCAGCAGCCGGGACAGGGGCGCGAATCAGCCCCAGCATTTT. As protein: CASSRDRGANQPQHF.

The DNA of the CDR3 is TGTGCCAGCAGTTACTTCGGTTACCAAGAGACCCAGTACTTC. It is translated as CASSYFGYQETQYF. This chain connects TRBV6-2 or TRBV6-3 to TRBJ2-5; D ambiguous. Germline V CDR1 and CDR2: MNHEY, SVGEGT. This CDR3 has 14 amino acids. V was clipped by 1 base and J by 0 bases, with 6 bases between them.

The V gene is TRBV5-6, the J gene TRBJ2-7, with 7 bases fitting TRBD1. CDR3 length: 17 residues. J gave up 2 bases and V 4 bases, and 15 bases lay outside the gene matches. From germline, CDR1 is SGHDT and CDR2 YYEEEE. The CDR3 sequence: CASSTPWVGQVTYEQYF. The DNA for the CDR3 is TGTGCCAGCAGCACCCCCTGGGTTGGACAGGTAACCTACGAGCAGTACTTC.

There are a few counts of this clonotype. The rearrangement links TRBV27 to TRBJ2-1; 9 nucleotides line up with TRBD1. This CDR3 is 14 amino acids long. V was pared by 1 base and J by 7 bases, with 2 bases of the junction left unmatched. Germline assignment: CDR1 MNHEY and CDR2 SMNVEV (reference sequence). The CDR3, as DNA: TGTGCCAGCAGTTTATGGGACAGGGTAAATGAGCAGTTCTTC. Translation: CASSLWDRVNEQFF.

The CDR3 protein is CASSLGGRGHNQPQHF. The CDR3 DNA sequence: TGTGCCAGCAGCTTAGGTGGTAGGGGGCACAATCAGCCCCAGCATTTT. The chain has TRBV7-9 and TRBJ1-5, with TRBD1 matching 7 bases. The CDR3 runs 16 residues. The trim removed 1 base at V and 3 bases at J, leaving 6 bases unmatched. Germline values: CDR1 SEHNR, CDR2 FQNEAQ (reference sequence).

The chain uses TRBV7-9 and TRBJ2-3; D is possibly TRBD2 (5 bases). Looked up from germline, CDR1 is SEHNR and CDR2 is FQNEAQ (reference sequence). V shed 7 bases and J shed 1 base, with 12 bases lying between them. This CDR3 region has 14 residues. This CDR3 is CASTISGGTDTQYF. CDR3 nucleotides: TGTGCCAGCACTATATCCGGGGGCACAGATACGCAGTATTTT.

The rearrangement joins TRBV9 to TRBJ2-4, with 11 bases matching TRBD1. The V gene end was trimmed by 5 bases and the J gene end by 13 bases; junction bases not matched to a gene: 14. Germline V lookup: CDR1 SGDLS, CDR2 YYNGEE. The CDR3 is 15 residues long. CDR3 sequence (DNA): TGTGCCAGCAGTAGCACCGCGGGGACAGGGGGGGAGCAGTACTTC. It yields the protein CASSSTAGTGGEQYF.

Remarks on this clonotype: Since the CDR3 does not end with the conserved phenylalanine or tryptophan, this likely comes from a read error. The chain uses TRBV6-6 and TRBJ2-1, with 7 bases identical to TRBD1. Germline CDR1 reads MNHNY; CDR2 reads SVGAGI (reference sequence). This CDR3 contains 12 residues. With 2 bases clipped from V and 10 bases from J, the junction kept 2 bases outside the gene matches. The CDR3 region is CASSYTGDEQFY. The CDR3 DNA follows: TGTGCCAGCAGTTACACAGGGGACGAGCAGTTCTAC.

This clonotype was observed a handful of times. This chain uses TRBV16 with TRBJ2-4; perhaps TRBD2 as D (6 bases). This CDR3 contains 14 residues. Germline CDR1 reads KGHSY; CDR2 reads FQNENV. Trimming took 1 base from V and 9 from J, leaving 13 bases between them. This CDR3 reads CASSQWGDSGIQYF. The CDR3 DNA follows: TGTGCCAGCAGCCAATGGGGGGACTCGGGCATTCAGTACTTC. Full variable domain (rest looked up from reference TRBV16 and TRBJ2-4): GEEVAQTPKHLVRGEGQKAKLYCAPIKGHSYVFWYQQVLKNEFKFLISFQNENVFDETGMPKERFSAKCLPNSPCSLEIQATKLEDSAVYFCASSQWGDSGIQYFGAGTRLSVL.

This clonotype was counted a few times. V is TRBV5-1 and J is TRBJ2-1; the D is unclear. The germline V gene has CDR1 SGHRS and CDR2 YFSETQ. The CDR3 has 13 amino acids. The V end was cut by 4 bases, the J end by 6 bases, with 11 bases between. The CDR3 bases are TGCGCCAGCAGCGCTAACAGAGCCAATGAGCAGTTCTTC. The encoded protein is CASSANRANEQFF.

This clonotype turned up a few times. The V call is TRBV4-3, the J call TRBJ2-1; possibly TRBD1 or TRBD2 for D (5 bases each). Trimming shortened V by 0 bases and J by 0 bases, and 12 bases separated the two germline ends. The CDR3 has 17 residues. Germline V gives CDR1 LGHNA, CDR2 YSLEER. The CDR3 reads CASSQDYGGVSYNEQFF. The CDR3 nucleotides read TGCGCCAGCAGCCAAGATTATGGGGGAGTCTCCTACAATGAGCAGTTCTTC.

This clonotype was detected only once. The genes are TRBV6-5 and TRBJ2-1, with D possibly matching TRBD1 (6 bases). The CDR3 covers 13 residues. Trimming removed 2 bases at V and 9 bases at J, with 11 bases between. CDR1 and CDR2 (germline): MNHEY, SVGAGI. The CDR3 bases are TGTGCCAGCAGTTACACGCAGGGGATTGAGCAGTTCTTC. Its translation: CASSYTQGIEQFF.

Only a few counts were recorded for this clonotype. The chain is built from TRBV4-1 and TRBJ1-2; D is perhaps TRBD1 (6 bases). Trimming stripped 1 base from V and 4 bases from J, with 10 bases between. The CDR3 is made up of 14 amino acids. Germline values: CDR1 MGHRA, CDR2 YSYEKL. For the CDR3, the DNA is TGCGCCAGCAGCCAAGGGACGGGGGCCTATGGCTACACCTTC. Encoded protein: CASSQGTGAYGYTF.

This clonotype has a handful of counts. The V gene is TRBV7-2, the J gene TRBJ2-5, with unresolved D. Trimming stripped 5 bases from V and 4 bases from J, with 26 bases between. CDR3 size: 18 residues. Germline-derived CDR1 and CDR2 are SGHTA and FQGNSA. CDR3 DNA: TGTGCCAGCAGCCAGACCGTGGCAGTGGCAAAGGGTAGAGAGACCCAGTACTTC. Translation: CASSQTVAVAKGRETQYF. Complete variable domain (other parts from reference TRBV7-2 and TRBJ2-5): GAGVSQSPSNKVTEKGKDVELRCDPISGHTALYWYRQSLGQGLEFLIYFQGNSAPDKSGLPSDRFSAERTGGSVSTLTIQRTQQEDSAVYLCASSQTVAVAKGRETQYFGPGTRLLVL.

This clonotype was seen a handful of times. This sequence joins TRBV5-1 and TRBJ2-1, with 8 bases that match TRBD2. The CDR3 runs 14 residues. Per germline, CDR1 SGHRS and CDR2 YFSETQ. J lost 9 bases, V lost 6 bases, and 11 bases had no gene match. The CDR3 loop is CASTSSGRGAEQFF. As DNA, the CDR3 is TGCGCCAGCACCTCATCAGGGCGGGGGGCTGAGCAGTTCTTC.

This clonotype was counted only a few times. Here the CDR3 DNA reads TGTGCCAGCAGCCCCGCGACCGGGACAAGCGGCTACACCTTC. This translates into CASSPATGTSGYTF. This chain uses TRBV3-1 with TRBJ1-2; a weak D match, TRBD1 (6 bases). Germline V gene lookup returns CDR1 LGHDT and CDR2 YNNKEL (reference sequence). The CDR3 has 14 amino acids. V lost 4 bases and J lost 8, with 17 bases in between. The variable domain in full, with the rest retrieved from reference TRBV3-1 and TRBJ1-2, is DTAVSQTPKYLVTQMGNDKSIKCEQNLGHDTMYWYKQDSKKFLKIMFSYNNKELIINETVPNRFSPKSPDKAHLNLHINSLELGDSAVYFCASSPATGTSGYTFGSGTRLTVV.

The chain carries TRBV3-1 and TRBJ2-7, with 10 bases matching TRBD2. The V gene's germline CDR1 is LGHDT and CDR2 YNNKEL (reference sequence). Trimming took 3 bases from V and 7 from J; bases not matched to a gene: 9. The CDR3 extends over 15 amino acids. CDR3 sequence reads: CASSQSPGLAREQYF. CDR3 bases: TGTGCCAGCAGCCAGTCTCCGGGACTAGCGAGGGAGCAGTACTTC.

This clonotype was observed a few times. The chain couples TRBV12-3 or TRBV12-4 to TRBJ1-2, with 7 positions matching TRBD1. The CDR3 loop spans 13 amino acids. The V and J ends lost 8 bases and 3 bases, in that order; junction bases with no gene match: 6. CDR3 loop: CASGEGGDYGYTF. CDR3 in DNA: TGTGCCAGCGGAGAAGGGGGCGACTATGGCTACACCTTC.

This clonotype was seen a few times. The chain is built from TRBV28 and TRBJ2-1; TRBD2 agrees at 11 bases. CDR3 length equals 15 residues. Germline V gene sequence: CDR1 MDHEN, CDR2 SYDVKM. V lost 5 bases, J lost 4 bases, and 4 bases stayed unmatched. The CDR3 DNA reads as TGTGCCAGCAGTGTAGCGGGGGGGGTTTACAATGAGCAGTTCTTC. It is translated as CASSVAGGVYNEQFF. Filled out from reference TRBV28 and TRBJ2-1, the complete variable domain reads DVKVTQSSRYLVKRTGEKVFLECVQDMDHENMFWYRQDPGLGLRLIYFSYDVKMKEKGDIPEGYSVSREKKERFSLILESASTNQTSMYLCASSVAGGVYNEQFFGPGTRLTVL.

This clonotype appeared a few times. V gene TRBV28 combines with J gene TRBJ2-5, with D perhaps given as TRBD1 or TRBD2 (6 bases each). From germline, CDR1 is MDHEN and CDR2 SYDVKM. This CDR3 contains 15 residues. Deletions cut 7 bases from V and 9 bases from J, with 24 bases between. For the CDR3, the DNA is TGTGCCAGCATCCATGGGGACAATCCTTGGGGGGCCCAGTACTTC. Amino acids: CASIHGDNPWGAQYF.

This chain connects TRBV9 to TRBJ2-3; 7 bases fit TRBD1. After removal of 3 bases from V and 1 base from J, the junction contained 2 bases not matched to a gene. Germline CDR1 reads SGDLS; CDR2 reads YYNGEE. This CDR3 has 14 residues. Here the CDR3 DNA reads TGTGCCAGCAGCGACAGGGGCCGCACAGATACGCAGTATTTT. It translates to CASSDRGRTDTQYF.

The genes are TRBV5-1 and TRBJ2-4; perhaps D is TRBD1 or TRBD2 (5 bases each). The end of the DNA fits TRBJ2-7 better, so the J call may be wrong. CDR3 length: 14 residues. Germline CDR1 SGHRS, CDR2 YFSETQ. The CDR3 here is CASSTPGRQYEQYF. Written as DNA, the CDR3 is TGCGCCAGCAGCACCCCGGGACGACAATACGAGCAGTACTTC.

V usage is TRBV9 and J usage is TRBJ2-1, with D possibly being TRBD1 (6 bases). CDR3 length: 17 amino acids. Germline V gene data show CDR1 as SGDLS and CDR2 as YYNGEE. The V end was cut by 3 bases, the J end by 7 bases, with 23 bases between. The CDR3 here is CASSATRRQGSGNEQFF. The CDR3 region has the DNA TGTGCCAGCAGCGCAACCCGACGGCAGGGGTCGGGGAATGAGCAGTTCTTC.

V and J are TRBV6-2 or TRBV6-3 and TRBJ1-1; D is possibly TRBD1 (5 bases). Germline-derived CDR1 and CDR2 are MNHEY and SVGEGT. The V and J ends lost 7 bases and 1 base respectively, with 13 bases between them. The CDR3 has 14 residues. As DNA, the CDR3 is TGTGCCAGCATCTTCGGACACCCGAACACTGAAGCTTTCTTT. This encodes CASIFGHPNTEAFF.

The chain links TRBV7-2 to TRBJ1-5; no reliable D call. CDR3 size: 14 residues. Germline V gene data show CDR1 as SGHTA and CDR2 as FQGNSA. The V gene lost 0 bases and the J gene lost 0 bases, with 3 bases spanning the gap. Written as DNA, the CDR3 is TGTGCCAGCAGCTTAGCATTTAGCAATCAGCCCCAGCATTTT. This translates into CASSLAFSNQPQHF.

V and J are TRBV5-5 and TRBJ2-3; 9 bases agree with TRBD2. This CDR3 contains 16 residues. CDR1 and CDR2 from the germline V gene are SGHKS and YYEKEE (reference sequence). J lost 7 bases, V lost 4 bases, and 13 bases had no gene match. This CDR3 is CASSERTSALVHTQYF. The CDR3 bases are TGTGCCAGCAGCGAAAGGACTAGCGCTCTAGTTCATACGCAGTATTTT.

The CDR3 DNA reads TGTGCCAGCCAGTCAGAGACCTACGAGCAGTACTTC. Protein product: CASQSETYEQYF. This chain uses TRBV6-5 with TRBJ2-4; D unresolved. The end of the DNA aligns better with TRBJ2-7, so the J call may be wrong. This CDR3 has 12 amino acids. Germline-derived CDR1 and CDR2 are MNHEY and SVGAGI.

The CDR3 region is CASRGFFNEQYF. The CDR3 DNA is TGTGCCAGCAGGGGGTTCTTCAATGAGCAGTACTTC. The chain joins TRBV6-5 to TRBJ2-7; D is undetermined. Trimming cost V 6 bases and J 7 bases, with 13 bases left between them. The CDR3 sequence is 12 residues long. Germline V lookup: CDR1 MNHEY, CDR2 SVGAGI.

The CDR3 DNA follows: TGTGCCAGCAGTTCGCATCCGGGGGCCAACGTCCTGACTTTC. Amino acids: CASSSHPGANVLTF. V and J are TRBV6-2 or TRBV6-3 and TRBJ2-6, with D unresolved. V was shortened by 4 bases and J by 4 bases, with 8 bases between the two germline ends. CDR1 is MNHEY, CDR2 SVGEGT, per germline. The CDR3 covers 14 residues.

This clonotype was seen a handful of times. The CDR3 region is CASSLSGKGNTEAFF. As DNA, the CDR3 is TGTGCCAGCAGCCTATCAGGGAAGGGGAACACTGAAGCTTTCTTT. V is TRBV6-2 or TRBV6-3 and J is TRBJ1-1; weak D call: TRBD1 (5 bases). There are 15 residues in the CDR3. Per the germline V gene, CDR1 is MNHEY and CDR2 is SVGEGT. V was trimmed by 6 bases and J by 1 base, leaving 15 bases between them.